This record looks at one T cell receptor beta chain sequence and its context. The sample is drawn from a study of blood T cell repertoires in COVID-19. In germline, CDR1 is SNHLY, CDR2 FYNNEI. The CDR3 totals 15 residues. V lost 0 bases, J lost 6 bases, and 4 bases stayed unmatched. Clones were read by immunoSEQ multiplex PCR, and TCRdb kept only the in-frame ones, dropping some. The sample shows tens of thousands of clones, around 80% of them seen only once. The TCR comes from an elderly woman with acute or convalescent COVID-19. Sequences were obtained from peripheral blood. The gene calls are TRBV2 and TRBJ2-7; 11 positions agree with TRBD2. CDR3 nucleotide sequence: TGTGCCAGCAGTGAAGCGAGACTAGCGGGACCCGAGCAGTACTTC. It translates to CASSEARLAGPEQYF.